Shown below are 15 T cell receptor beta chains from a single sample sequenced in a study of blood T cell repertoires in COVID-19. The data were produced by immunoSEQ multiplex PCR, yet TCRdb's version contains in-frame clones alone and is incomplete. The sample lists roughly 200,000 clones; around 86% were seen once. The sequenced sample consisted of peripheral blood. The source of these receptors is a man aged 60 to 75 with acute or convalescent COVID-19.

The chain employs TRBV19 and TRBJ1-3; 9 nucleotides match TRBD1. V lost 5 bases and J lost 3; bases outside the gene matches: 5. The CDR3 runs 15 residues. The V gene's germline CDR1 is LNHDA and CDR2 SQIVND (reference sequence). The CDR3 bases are TGTGCCAGTAGTCCAGGGGGACAGGGTGGAAACACCATATATTTT. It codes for CASSPGGQGGNTIYF.

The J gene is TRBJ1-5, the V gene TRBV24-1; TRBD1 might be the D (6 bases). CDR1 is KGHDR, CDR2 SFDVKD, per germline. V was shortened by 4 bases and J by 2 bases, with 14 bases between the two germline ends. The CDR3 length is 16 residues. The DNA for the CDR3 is TGTGCCACCAGTGAGGCCGAAAGGACAGGCAATCAGCCCCAGCATTTT. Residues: CATSEAERTGNQPQHF.

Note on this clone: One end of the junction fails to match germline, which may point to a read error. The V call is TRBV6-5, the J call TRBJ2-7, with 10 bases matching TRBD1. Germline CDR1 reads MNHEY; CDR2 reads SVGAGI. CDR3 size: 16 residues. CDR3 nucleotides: TGTGCCAGCAGTTACTCTAGGACAGGGGGGGGTCTAAGGGCGGACTTC. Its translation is CASSYSRTGGGLRADF.

CDR3 bases: TGTGCCAGCAGTAGGGACACCCGCAATCAGCCCCAGCATTTT. Translation gives CASSRDTRNQPQHF. This chain uses TRBV6-5 with TRBJ1-5; D may be TRBD1 (6 bases). V lost 5 bases to trimming and J lost 2 bases, with 10 bases between them. Germline V gene lookup returns CDR1 MNHEY and CDR2 SVGAGI. This CDR3 comprises 14 residues.

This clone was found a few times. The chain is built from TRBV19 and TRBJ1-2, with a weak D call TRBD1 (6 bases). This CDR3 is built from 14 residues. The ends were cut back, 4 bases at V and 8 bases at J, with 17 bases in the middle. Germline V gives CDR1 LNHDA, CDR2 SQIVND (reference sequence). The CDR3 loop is CASSSSQGIRGYTF. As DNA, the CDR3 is TGTGCCAGTAGTAGTTCTCAGGGGATCCGGGGCTACACCTTC.

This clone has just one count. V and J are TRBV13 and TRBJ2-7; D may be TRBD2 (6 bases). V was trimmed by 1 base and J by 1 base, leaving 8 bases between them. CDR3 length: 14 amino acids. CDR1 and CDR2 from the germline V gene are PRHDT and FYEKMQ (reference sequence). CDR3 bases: TGTGCCAGCAGCTTAGAGGGAGGTTCCTACGAGCAGTACTTC. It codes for CASSLEGGSYEQYF.

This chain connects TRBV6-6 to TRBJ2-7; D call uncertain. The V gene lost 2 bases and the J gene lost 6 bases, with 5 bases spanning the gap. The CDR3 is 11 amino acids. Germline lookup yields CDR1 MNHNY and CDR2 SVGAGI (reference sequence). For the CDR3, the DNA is TGTGCCAGCAGTTACGCGAGCGAGCAGTACTTC. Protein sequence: CASSYASEQYF.

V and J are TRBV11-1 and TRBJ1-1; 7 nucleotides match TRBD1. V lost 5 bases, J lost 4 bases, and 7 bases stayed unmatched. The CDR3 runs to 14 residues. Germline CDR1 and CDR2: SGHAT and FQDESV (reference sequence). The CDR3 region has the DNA TGTGCCAGCAGCGCTTGGACAGGAATCACTGAAGCTTTCTTT. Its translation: CASSAWTGITEAFF.

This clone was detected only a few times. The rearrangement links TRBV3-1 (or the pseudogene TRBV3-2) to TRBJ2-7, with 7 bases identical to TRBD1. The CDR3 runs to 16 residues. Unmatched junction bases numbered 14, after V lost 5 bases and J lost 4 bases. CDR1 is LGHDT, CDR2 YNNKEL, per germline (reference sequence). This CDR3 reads CASSIAGGPVMYEQYF. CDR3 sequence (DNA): TGTGCCAGCAGCATCGCAGGGGGTCCGGTCATGTACGAGCAGTACTTC.

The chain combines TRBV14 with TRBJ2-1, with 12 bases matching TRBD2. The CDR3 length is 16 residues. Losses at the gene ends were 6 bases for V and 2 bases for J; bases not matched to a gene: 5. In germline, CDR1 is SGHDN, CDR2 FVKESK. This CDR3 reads CASSRRLAGAYNEQFF. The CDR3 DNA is TGTGCCAGCAGTAGAAGACTAGCGGGGGCCTACAATGAGCAGTTCTTC.

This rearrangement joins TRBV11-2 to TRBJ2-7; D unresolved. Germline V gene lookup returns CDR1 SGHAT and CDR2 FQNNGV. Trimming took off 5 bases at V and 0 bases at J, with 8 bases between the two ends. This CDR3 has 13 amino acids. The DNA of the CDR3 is TGTGCCAGCAGCCTTTTTTACTCCTACGAGCAGTACTTC. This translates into CASSLFYSYEQYF.

Here the CDR3 DNA reads TGTGCCAGCAGCCGCTACAGGGAAAACACCGGGGAGCTGTTTTTT. Translated: CASSRYRENTGELFF. This sequence joins TRBV6-5 and TRBJ2-2; possibly TRBD1 for D (6 bases). The CDR3 runs to 15 residues. The V end was cut by 6 bases, the J end by 2 bases, with 13 bases between. CDR1 is MNHEY and CDR2 is SVGAGI in the germline V gene.

CDR3 region: CASSFSGTGSSGANVLTF. The CDR3 DNA reads TGTGCCAGCAGTTTTTCCGGGACAGGGAGCTCTGGGGCCAACGTCCTGACTTTC. The chain uses TRBV27 and TRBJ2-6, with TRBD1 identical over 9 bases. The germline V gene has CDR1 MNHEY and CDR2 SMNVEV (reference sequence). The V gene end was trimmed by 3 bases and the J gene end by 0 bases; junction bases not matched to a gene: 6. The CDR3 contains 18 residues.

In DNA, the CDR3 is TGTGCCAGCAGCGTATTGGGGGCGGGTTCGAACACTGAAGCTTTCTTT. Amino acid sequence: CASSVLGAGSNTEAFF. The chain joins TRBV9 to TRBJ1-1, with a possible D match to TRBD1 (6 bases). Trimming took 1 base from V and 1 from J, leaving 14 bases between them. The CDR3 has 16 amino acids. Per germline, CDR1 SGDLS and CDR2 YYNGEE.

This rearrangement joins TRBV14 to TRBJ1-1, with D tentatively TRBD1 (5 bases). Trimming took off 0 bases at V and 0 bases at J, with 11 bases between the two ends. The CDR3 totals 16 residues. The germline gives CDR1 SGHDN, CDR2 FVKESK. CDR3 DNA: TGTGCCAGCAGCCAAGATTGGGGAGGGGTGAACACTGAAGCTTTCTTT. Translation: CASSQDWGGVNTEAFF.